This entry lists 2 T cell receptor beta chains sequenced from one sample in a study of cytomegalovirus exposure and HLA in healthy donors (dated by TCRdb to about 2017). The receptor library was made with the immunoSEQ multiplex PCR assay. For the multiplex PCR, a mixture combining 60 forward primers for TCR Vbeta segments and 13 reverse primers for TCR Jbeta segments was used. Drawn from immuneACCESS, this table holds only the in-frame rearrangements with V and J called that TCRdb kept. Clones are partly lost; checked studies trace under half to an unresolved V gene and leave the rest unexplained. This specimen's table enumerates around 200,000 clones. The ten largest clones take up about 1% of the sample. The sample taken for sequencing was PBMCs. Receptors were obtained from a girl aged 2-10 years in good health and CMV-seropositive.

The chain employs TRBV9 and TRBJ2-1; 12 nucleotides line up with TRBD2. The CDR3 sequence is 15 residues long. The V gene's germline CDR1 is SGDLS and CDR2 YYNGEE. V trimming: 4 bases; J trimming: 5 bases; junction bases outside the gene matches: 4. Written as DNA, the CDR3 is TGTGCCAGCAGCCCTGGGACTAGCGGGCACAATGAGCAGTTCTTC. This encodes CASSPGTSGHNEQFF. Drawing the rest from reference TRBV9 and TRBJ2-1, the complete variable domain is DSGVTQTPKHLITATGQRVTLRCSPRSGDLSVYWYQQSLDQGLQFLIQYYNGEERAKGNILERFSAQQFPDLHSELNLSSLELGDSALYFCASSPGTSGHNEQFFGPGTRLTVL.

The V and J genes are TRBV7-9 and TRBJ1-6, with a possible D match to TRBD1 (5 bases). Per germline, CDR1 SEHNR and CDR2 FQNEAQ (reference sequence). This CDR3 has 18 amino acids. Trimming pared 0 bases from V and 0 bases from J, leaving 12 bases between. The CDR3 is CASSLATGESSYNSPLHF. In nucleotides, the CDR3 is TGTGCCAGCAGCTTAGCAACGGGGGAAAGCTCCTATAATTCACCCCTCCACTTT.